This TCR beta chain was identified during a study of blood T cell repertoires in COVID-19. Turning to the study itself: The origin of the acute and convalescent COVID-19 samples was the United States, Italy and Spain. Nucleic acid was either cDNA or gDNA, and it came from T cells, B-cell-depleted T cells, or PBMCs.

Source study methods: Estimation of nucleated cell counts was performed using reference gene primer amplification. Generated by immunoSEQ multiplex PCR, the TCRdb table keeps only in-frame clones and is missing some. The V and J calls and clone size come from that table; D and trimming were worked out from the DNA. The table records under 30,000 clones, about 90% of them present only once. The CDR3 runs 14 residues. V was pared by 0 bases and J by 2 bases, with 8 bases between. Germline loops: CDR1 SNHLY, CDR2 FYNNEI. This clone has a single count. The material sequenced was peripheral blood. This clonotype originated in a middle-aged man with active COVID-19. The V and J genes are TRBV2 and TRBJ2-7; D call uncertain. The CDR3 sequence: CASSEAGTTYEQYF. CDR3 DNA: TGTGCCAGCAGTGAAGCCGGAACTACCTACGAGCAGTACTTC.